This is a list of T cell receptor beta chains from one sample in a study of blood T cell repertoires in COVID-19. Sequencing used immunoSEQ multiplex PCR; TCRdb keeps in-frame clones, though not all of them. The sample consists of around 140,000 clones, about nine tenths of them appearing once. Sample: peripheral blood. The receptors come from a human donor in a cohort sampled during active COVID-19. Both conserved end residues are trimmed from each CDR3. D genes are given only for firm matches. For some rows the clone size is stated as once, few or many, or as a class when expanded; others skip it.

j_gene	v_gene	abundance	d_gene	CDR3aa
TRBJ2-5	TRBV5-4	NA	NA	ASSLSQARGETQY
TRBJ2-5	TRBV3-1/TRBV3-2	many	TRBD1	ASSQVVNRGTGESETQY
TRBJ2-1	TRBV3-1/TRBV3-2	NA	NA	ASSQAGGRNEQF
TRBJ2-5	TRBV5-6	NA	NA	ASSLAGVETQY
TRBJ2-1	TRBV10-3	NA	NA	AISDSGGGVINNEQF
TRBJ2-5	TRBV5-1	NA	TRBD1	ASSWGDRADQETQY
TRBJ1-5	TRBV7-8	NA	NA	ASSLVAGGSNQPQH
TRBJ2-7	TRBV6-5	NA	TRBD2	ASSYGGLAHEQY
TRBJ2-7	TRBV19	NA	TRBD1	ASSSIGQGAYEQY
TRBJ1-5	TRBV6-5	NA	TRBD1	ASSRTGSQPQH
TRBJ2-1	TRBV2	NA	TRBD1	ASSGTGSYNEQF
TRBJ1-3	TRBV9	NA	NA	ASSAQVSGNTIY
TRBJ2-5	TRBV7-2	NA	NA	ASSLAIAYQETQY
TRBJ2-1	TRBV18	NA	NA	ASSPSAGSSNEQF
TRBJ1-1	TRBV10-3	few	NA	AISEAVNTEAF
TRBJ1-2	TRBV21-1	NA	NA	ASSKTGGGSPYGYT
TRBJ1-2	TRBV29-1	NA	TRBD1	SVSGTGIGYT
TRBJ1-2	TRBV11-2	once	NA	ASSSAHRDSYGYT
TRBJ1-4	TRBV19	NA	TRBD1	ASRPGQGAFWAYTTNEKLF
TRBJ1-5	TRBV24-1	NA	TRBD1	ATSDLRGQNQPQH
TRBJ2-1	TRBV7-8	NA	TRBD1	ASSYRGQYNEQF
TRBJ2-7	TRBV7-9	NA	TRBD2	ASSPGLAGGPPYEQY
TRBJ1-1	TRBV7-9	NA	NA	ASSLEAALGTEAF